These 21 T cell receptor beta chains were sequenced from one sample in a study of T cell responses to AZD1222 COVID-19 vaccine. Only in-frame clones appear in the TCRdb table, and some are missing; sequencing was by immunoSEQ multiplex PCR. Seen here are about 150,000 clones, approximately 94% observed once, and the top ten hold roughly 2%. Source: peripheral blood, taken on day 0 of AZD1222 vaccination. All receptors come from an adult in good health.

CDR3 protein: CASSLGASPSTEAFF. In DNA form, the CDR3 reads TGTGCCAGCAGCTTGGGAGCTTCTCCGAGCACTGAAGCTTTCTTT. The chain carries TRBV7-2 and TRBJ1-1; D gene ambiguous. Trimming pared 3 bases from V and 4 bases from J, leaving 15 bases between. Germline V lookup: CDR1 SGHTA, CDR2 FQGNSA. The CDR3 contains 15 residues.

The V call is TRBV6-5, the J call TRBJ2-7; either TRBD1 or TRBD2 may supply D (5 bases each). Germline CDR1 MNHEY, CDR2 SVGAGI. Trimming shortened V by 9 bases and J by 3 bases, and 18 bases separated the two germline ends. The CDR3 covers 14 residues. The CDR3 sequence is CASRRDEGIYEQYF. The CDR3 coding sequence is TGTGCCAGTCGCCGGGACGAGGGTATCTACGAGCAGTACTTC.

The chain joins TRBV19 to TRBJ2-4; possible D gene TRBD1, 6 bases. Trimming removed 7 bases from V and 2 bases from J, with 12 bases in between. CDR1 is LNHDA and CDR2 is SQIVND in the germline V gene (reference sequence). CDR3 length: 14 residues. The CDR3: CASTSQGTKNIQYF. The CDR3 DNA is TGTGCCAGTACCTCACAGGGAACCAAAAACATTCAGTACTTC.

V usage is TRBV18 and J usage is TRBJ1-4; D perhaps matches TRBD1 (6 bases). This CDR3 is built from 14 residues. Looked up from germline, CDR1 is KGHSH and CDR2 is LQKENI. The ends were cut back, 2 bases at V and 7 bases at J, with 11 bases in the middle. The CDR3 DNA reads as TGTGCCAGCTCACCAGGCAGGGGATCTGAAAAACTGTTTTTT. The encoded protein is CASSPGRGSEKLFF.

Written as DNA, the CDR3 is TGTGCCAGCAGTGAGAAAGGGAAGGGCAATCAGCCCCAGCATTTT. This translates into CASSEKGKGNQPQHF. The J gene is TRBJ1-5, the V gene TRBV6-4; no clear D. Trimming cost V 3 bases and J 2 bases, with 11 bases left between them. The CDR3 contains 15 residues. The germline CDR1 and CDR2 sequences are MRHNA and SNTAGT.

V usage is TRBV12-3 or TRBV12-4 and J usage is TRBJ1-3; D gene uncertain. There are 11 residues in the CDR3. The germline V and J ends were trimmed by 7 bases and 4 bases, with 5 bases remaining between them. For the CDR3, the DNA is TGTGCCAGCACTGGGGGAAACACCATATATTTT. Translated, it gives CASTGGNTIYF.

The CDR3 nucleotides read TGTGCCAGCAGTCTCCGGGACAGGGTGTGGACAACTAATGAAAAACTGTTTTTT. It yields the protein CASSLRDRVWTTNEKLFF. The genes are TRBV6-6 and TRBJ1-4; the match to TRBD1 covers 9 bases. Unmatched junction bases numbered 10, after V lost 5 bases and J lost 0 bases. Per germline, CDR1 MNHNY and CDR2 SVGAGI (reference sequence). The CDR3 sequence is 18 residues long.

The chain couples TRBV6-1 to TRBJ2-3; possibly TRBD2 for D (5 bases). The V end lost 2 bases, the J end lost 2 bases, and 8 bases lay between the germline ends. The germline V gene encodes CDR1 MNHNS and CDR2 SASEGT. CDR3 size: 14 residues. The CDR3 loop reads CASSEYGDTDTQYF. In nucleotides, the CDR3 is TGTGCCAGCAGTGAATACGGGGACACAGATACGCAGTATTTT.

The CDR3 loop reads CASSLSPNYNEQFF. CDR3 in DNA: TGTGCCAGCAGTTTATCCCCAAACTACAATGAGCAGTTCTTC. This chain links TRBV27 with TRBJ2-1; no clear D. Deletions cut 0 bases from V and 3 bases from J, with 6 bases between. There are 14 residues in the CDR3. Germline lookup yields CDR1 MNHEY and CDR2 SMNVEV (reference sequence).

The J gene is TRBJ2-1, the V gene TRBV18, with 8 bases aligning to TRBD1. The CDR3 has 13 residues. Germline V gene data show CDR1 as KGHSH and CDR2 as LQKENI. The V and J ends lost 3 bases and 9 bases, in that order; junction bases with no gene match: 4. CDR3 amino acids: CASSPTGGSEQFF. DNA for the CDR3: TGTGCCAGCTCACCCACAGGGGGGAGTGAGCAGTTCTTC. Combining the CDR3 with reference TRBV18 and TRBJ2-1 gives the whole variable domain NAGVMQNPRHLVRRRGQEARLRCSPMKGHSHVYWYRQLPEEGLKFMVYLQKENIIDESGMPKERFSAEFPKEGPSILRIQQVVRGDSAAYFCASSPTGGSEQFFGPGTRLTVL.

The V gene is TRBV19, the J gene TRBJ1-1, with no clear D. This CDR3 spans 16 amino acids. Between the trimmed V and J ends, which lost 10 bases and 4 bases, there was a span of 25 bases. Per the germline V gene, CDR1 is LNHDA and CDR2 is SQIVND (reference sequence). In nucleotides, the CDR3 is TGTGCCACCAATGGTGGCAGGTTTAATTGGGGCACTGAAGCTTTCTTT. Its protein is CATNGGRFNWGTEAFF.

This rearrangement joins TRBV20-1 to TRBJ2-1; D not resolved. The CDR3 totals 11 residues. Trimming pared 6 bases from V and 3 bases from J, leaving 6 bases between. Germline CDR1 is DFQATT and CDR2 is SNEGSKA (reference sequence). The CDR3 spells CSANNYNEQFF. Here the CDR3 DNA reads TGCAGTGCGAACAACTACAATGAGCAGTTCTTC.

The chain couples TRBV5-1 to TRBJ1-1; a weak D match, TRBD1 (5 bases). Trimming took 0 bases from V and 2 from J, leaving 8 bases between them. Germline lookup yields CDR1 SGHRS and CDR2 YFSETQ. CDR3 length: 14 amino acids. The CDR3 nucleotides are TGCGCCAGCAGCTTGGCAAGGGGTAACACTGAAGCTTTCTTT. The encoded protein is CASSLARGNTEAFF.

This rearrangement joins TRBV29-1 to TRBJ1-2; D is unclear. From germline, CDR1 is SQVTM and CDR2 ANQGSEA. Between the trimmed V and J ends, which lost 7 bases and 4 bases, there was a span of 13 bases. The CDR3 is 12 amino acids. The CDR3: CSAEDGPYGYTF. The CDR3 nucleotides read TGCAGCGCCGAGGACGGTCCCTATGGCTACACCTTC.

The V gene is TRBV28, the J gene TRBJ1-2, with a possible D match to TRBD1 (6 bases). V gave up 6 bases and J gave up 2 bases, with 10 bases separating them. The CDR3 extends over 13 amino acids. The germline V gene encodes CDR1 MDHEN and CDR2 SYDVKM. CDR3 protein: CASRPTGNYGYTF. Here the CDR3 DNA reads TGTGCCAGCAGGCCAACAGGGAACTATGGCTACACCTTC.

The chain has TRBV5-1 and TRBJ2-5, with 7 positions matching TRBD1. V dropped 5 bases and J dropped 2; count of bases not matched to a gene: 6. Germline assignment: CDR1 SGHRS and CDR2 YFSETQ. This CDR3 contains 14 residues. CDR3 nucleotide sequence: TGCGCCAGCAGACAGGGACAGCCACAAGAGACCCAGTACTTC. Translating it yields CASRQGQPQETQYF.

V is TRBV15 and J is TRBJ1-4; TRBD1 matches at 7 bases. This CDR3 is 14 amino acids long. V was clipped by 11 bases and J by 4 bases; unmatched bases: 10. Germline CDR1 LNHNV, CDR2 YYDKDF (reference sequence). The CDR3 DNA reads TGTGCCGGCCGGGCGGCAGGGGGTAATGAAAAACTGTTTTTT. Translated: CAGRAAGGNEKLFF.

The genes are TRBV20-1 and TRBJ1-1; D call uncertain. The CDR3 spans 14 residues. CDR1 is DFQATT and CDR2 is SNEGSKA in the germline V gene (reference sequence). Trimming took 3 bases from V and 3 from J, leaving 14 bases between them. CDR3 amino acids: CSASALKEDTEAFF. As DNA, the CDR3 is TGCAGTGCTAGTGCTCTTAAGGAGGACACTGAAGCTTTCTTT.

The chain employs TRBV7-9 and TRBJ1-2; D is perhaps TRBD1 (6 bases). Trimming left V 3 bases short and J 4 bases short, with 15 bases between. This CDR3 region has 15 residues. The germline V gene encodes CDR1 SEHNR and CDR2 FQNEAQ (reference sequence). The CDR3 DNA sequence: TGTGCCAGCAGCTTCAGACAGGCCAGTGGCTATGGCTACACCTTC. Translated: CASSFRQASGYGYTF.

V gene TRBV25-1 combines with J gene TRBJ2-7; 8 nucleotides match TRBD2. This CDR3 has 15 amino acids. CDR1 is MGHDK, CDR2 SYGVNS, per germline. Trimming took 3 bases from V and 4 from J; bases not matched to a gene: 8. CDR3 protein: CASSDPRGVRYEQYF. The CDR3 DNA reads TGTGCCAGCAGTGACCCGCGGGGGGTGAGGTACGAGCAGTACTTC.

The chain uses TRBV7-2 and TRBJ2-7; D is ambiguous. Germline CDR1 reads SGHTA; CDR2 reads FQGNSA. The CDR3 length is 12 residues. Trimming took off 5 bases at V and 4 bases at J, with 9 bases between the two ends. This chain's CDR3 is CASSPTTYEQYF. Here the CDR3 DNA reads TGTGCCAGCAGCCCTACCACTTACGAGCAGTACTTC.